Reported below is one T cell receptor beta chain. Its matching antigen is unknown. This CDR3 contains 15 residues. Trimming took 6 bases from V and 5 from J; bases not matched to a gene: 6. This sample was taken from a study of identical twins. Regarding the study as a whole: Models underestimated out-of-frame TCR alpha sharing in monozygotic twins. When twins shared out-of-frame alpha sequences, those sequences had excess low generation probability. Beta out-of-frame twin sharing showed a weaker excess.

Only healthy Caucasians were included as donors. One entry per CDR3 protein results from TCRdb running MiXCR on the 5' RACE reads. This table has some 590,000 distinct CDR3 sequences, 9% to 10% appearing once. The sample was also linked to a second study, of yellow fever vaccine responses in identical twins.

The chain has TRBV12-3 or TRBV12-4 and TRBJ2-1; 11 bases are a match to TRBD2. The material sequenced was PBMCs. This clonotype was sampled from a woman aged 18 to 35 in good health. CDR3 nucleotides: TGTGCCAGCAGAAGGAGACTAGCGGGGAACAATGAGCAGTTCTTC. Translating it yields CASRRRLAGNNEQFF.